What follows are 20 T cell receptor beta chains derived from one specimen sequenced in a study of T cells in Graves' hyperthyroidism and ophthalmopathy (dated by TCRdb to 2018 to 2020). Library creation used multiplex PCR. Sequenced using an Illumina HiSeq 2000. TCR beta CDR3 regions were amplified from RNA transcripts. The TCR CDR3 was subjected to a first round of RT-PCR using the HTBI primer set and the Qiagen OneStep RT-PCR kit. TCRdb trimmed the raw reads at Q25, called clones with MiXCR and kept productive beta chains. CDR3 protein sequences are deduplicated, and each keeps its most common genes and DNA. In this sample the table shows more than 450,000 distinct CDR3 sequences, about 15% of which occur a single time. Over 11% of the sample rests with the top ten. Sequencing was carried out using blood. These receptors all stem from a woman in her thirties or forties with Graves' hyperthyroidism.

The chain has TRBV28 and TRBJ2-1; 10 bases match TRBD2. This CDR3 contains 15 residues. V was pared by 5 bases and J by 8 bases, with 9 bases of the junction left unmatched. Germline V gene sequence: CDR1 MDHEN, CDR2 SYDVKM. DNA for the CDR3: TGTGCCAGCAGTCTCGCAGCGGGAGGGCTGGATGAGCAGTTCTTC. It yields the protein CASSLAAGGLDEQFF. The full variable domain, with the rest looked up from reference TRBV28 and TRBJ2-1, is DVKVTQSSRYLVKRTGEKVFLECVQDMDHENMFWYRQDPGLGLRLIYFSYDVKMKEKGDIPEGYSVSREKKERFSLILESASTNQTSMYLCASSLAAGGLDEQFFGPGTRLTVL.

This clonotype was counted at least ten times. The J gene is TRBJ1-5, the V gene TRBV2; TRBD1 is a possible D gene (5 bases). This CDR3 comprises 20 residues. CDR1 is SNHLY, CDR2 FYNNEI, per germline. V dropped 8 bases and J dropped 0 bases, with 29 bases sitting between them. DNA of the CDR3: TGTGCCAGCCGACAGAGCGGCCGTCCTCTACCTACCGATAGCAATCAGCCCCAGCATTTT. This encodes CASRQSGRPLPTDSNQPQHF. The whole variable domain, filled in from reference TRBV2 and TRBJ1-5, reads EPEVTQTPSHQVTQMGQEVILRCVPISNHLYFYWYRQILGQKVEFLVSFYNNEISEKSEIFDDQFSVERPDGSNFTLKIRSTKLEDSAMYFCASRQSGRPLPTDSNQPQHFGDGTRLSIL.

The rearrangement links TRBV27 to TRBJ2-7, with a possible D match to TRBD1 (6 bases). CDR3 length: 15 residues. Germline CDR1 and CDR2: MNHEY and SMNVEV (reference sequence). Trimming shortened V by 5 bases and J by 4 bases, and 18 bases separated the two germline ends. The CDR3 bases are TGTGCCAGCAGTCCCTCCCCACAGGGAAAGTACGAGCAGTACTTC. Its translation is CASSPSPQGKYEQYF.

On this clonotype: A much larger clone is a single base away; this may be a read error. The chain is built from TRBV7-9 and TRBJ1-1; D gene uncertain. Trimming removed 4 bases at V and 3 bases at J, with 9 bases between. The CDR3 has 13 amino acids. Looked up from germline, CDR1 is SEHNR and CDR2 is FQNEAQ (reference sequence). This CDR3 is CASSSNQDTEAFF. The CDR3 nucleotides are TGTGCCAGCAGCTCAAACCAAGACACTGAAGCTTTCTTT.

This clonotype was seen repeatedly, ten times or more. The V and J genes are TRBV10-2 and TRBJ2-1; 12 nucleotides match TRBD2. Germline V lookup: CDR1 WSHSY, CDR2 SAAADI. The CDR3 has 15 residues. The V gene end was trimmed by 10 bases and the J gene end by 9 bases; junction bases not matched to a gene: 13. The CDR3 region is CATSTSGRRSGEQFF. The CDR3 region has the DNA TGCGCCACCTCGACTAGCGGGAGAAGGAGTGGTGAGCAGTTCTTC.

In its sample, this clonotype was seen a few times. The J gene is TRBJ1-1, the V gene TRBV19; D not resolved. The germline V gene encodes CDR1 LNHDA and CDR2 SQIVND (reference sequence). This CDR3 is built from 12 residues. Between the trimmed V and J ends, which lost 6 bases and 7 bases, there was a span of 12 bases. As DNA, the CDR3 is TGTGCCAGTAGGGTGCAGAACGGTGAAGCTTTCTTT. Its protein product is CASRVQNGEAFF.

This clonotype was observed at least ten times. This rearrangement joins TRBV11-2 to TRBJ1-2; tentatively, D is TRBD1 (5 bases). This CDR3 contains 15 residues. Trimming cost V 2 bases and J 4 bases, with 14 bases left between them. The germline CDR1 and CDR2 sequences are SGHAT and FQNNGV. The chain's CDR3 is CASSLIMDTSYGYTF. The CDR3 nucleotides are TGTGCCAGCAGCTTAATTATGGACACCTCCTATGGCTACACCTTC.

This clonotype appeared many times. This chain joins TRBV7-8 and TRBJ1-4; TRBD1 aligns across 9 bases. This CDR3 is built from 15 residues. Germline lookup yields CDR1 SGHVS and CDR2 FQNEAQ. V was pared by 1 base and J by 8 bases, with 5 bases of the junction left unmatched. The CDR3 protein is CASSLEDRGGEKLFF. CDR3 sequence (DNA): TGTGCCAGCAGCTTAGAGGACAGGGGTGGGGAAAAACTGTTTTTT.

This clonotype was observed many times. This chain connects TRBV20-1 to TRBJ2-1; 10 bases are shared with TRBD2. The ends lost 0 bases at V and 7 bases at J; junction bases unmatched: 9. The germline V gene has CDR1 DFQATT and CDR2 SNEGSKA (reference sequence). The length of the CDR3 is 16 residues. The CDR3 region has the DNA TGCAGTGCTAGAGATAAGGGACTAGCGATAAGTAATGAGCAGTTCTTC. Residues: CSARDKGLAISNEQFF.

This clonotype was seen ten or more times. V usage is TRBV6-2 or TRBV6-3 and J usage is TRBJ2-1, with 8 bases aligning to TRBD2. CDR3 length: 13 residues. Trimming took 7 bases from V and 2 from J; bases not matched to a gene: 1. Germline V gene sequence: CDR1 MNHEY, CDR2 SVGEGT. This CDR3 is CASTGLAYNEQFF. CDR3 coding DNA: TGTGCCAGCACGGGACTAGCCTACAATGAGCAGTTCTTC.

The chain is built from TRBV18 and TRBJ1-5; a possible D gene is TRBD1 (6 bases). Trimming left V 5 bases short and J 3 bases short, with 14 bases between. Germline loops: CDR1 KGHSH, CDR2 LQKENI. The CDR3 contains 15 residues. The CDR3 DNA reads TGTGCCAGCTCAACCGAGGGGGGAAACAATCAGCCCCAGCATTTT. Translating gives CASSTEGGNNQPQHF.

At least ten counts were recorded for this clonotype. Written as DNA, the CDR3 is TGTGCCAGCAGTGAAGCCGGGGAAAGCCCACACAATGAGCAGTTCTTC. Translated, it gives CASSEAGESPHNEQFF. The rearrangement joins TRBV6-1 to TRBJ2-1, with D maybe TRBD2 (5 bases). The ends were cut back, 0 bases at V and 5 bases at J, with 14 bases in the middle. This CDR3 region has 16 residues. CDR1 and CDR2 from the germline V gene are MNHNS and SASEGT.

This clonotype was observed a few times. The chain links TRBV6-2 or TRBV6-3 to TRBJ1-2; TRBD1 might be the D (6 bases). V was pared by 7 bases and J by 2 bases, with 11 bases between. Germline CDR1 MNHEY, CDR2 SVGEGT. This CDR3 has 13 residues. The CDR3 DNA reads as TGTGCCAGCACCCAGACAGGAAACTATGGCTACACCTTC. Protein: CASTQTGNYGYTF.

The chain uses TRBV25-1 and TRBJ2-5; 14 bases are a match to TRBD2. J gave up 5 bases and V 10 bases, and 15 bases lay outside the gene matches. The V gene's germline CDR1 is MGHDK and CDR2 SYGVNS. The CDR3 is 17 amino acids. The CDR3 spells CAIPSRLAGGTRETQYF. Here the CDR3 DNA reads TGTGCCATCCCATCTCGACTAGCGGGAGGGACTCGGGAGACCCAGTACTTC.

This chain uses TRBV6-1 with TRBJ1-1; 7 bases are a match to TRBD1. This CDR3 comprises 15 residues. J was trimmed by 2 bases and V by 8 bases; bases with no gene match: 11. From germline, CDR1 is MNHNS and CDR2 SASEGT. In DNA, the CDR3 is TGTGCCAGCCAACCGCGCGGACAGGTAAACACTGAAGCTTTCTTT. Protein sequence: CASQPRGQVNTEAFF.

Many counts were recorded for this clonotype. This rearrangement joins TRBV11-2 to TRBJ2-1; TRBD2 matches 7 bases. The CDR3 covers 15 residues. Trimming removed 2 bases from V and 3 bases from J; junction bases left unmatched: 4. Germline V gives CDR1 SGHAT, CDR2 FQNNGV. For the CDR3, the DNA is TGTGCCAGCAGCTTATACGGGGGGAACTACAATGAGCAGTTCTTC. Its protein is CASSLYGGNYNEQFF.

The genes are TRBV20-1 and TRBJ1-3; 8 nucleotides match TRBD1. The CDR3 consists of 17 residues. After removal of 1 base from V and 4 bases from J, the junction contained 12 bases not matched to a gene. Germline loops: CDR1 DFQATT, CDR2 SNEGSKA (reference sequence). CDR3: CSARGQGRSSSGNTIYF. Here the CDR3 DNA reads TGCAGTGCTAGAGGACAGGGGAGGTCAAGTTCCGGAAACACCATATATTTT.

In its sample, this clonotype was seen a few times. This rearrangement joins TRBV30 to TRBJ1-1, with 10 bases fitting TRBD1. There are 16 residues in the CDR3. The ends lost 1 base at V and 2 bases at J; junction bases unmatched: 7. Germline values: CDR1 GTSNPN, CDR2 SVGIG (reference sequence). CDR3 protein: CAWSADRGIINTEAFF. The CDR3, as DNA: TGTGCCTGGAGTGCGGACAGGGGGATAATAAACACTGAAGCTTTCTTT.

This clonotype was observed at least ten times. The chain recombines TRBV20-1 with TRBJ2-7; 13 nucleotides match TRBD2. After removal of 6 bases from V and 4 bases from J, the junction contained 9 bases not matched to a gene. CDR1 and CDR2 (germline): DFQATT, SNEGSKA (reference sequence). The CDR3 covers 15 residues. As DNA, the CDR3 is TGCAGTGCGCGACTAGCGGGAGGTAATTCTTACGAGCAGTACTTC. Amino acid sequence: CSARLAGGNSYEQYF.

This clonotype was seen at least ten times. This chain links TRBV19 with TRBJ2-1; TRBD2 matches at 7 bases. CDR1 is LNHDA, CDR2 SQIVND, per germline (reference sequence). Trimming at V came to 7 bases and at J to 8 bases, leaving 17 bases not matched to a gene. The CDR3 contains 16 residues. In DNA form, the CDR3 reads TGTGCCAGTACCACACTAGCGAAAGGAGGTCAGCATGAGCAGTTCTTC. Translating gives CASTTLAKGGQHEQFF.